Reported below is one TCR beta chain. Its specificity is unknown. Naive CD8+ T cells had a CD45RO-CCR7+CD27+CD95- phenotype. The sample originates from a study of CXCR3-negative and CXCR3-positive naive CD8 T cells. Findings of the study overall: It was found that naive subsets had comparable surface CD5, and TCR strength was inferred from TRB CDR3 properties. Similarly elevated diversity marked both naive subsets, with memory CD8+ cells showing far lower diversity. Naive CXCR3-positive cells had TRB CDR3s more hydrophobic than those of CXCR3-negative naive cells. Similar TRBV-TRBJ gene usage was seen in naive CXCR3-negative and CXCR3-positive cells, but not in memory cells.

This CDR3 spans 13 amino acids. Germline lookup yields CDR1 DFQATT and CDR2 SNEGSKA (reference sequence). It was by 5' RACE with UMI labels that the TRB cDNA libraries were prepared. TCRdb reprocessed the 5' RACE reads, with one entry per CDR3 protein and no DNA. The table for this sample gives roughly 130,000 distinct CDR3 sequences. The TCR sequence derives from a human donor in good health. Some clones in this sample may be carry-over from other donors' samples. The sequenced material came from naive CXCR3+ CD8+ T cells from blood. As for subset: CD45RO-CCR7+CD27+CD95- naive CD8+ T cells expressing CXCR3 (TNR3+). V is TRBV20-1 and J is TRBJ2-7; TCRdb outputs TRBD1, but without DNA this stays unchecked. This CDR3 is CSASADSFYEQYF.